The 6 T cell receptor beta chains below come from one sample, sequenced in a study of graft-versus-host responses after intestinal transplantation. Sequencing used immunoSEQ multiplex PCR; TCRdb keeps in-frame clones, though not all of them. The sample lists more than 65,000 clones, roughly nine tenths occurring once. Antigens for these TCRs are unknown. Sequenced material: unstimulated CD4+ T cells sorted from spleen or lymph node cells, taken before intestinal transplant. These receptors were taken from a human donor who received an intestinal transplant.

The chain links TRBV28 to TRBJ2-3; D might be TRBD1 (5 bases). CDR3 length equals 14 residues. Trimming stripped 6 bases from V and 5 bases from J, with 15 bases between. In germline, CDR1 is MDHEN, CDR2 SYDVKM. The CDR3 loop is CASSRTRALDTQYF. In DNA form, the CDR3 reads TGTGCCAGCAGCCGGACACGGGCGCTAGATACGCAGTATTTT.

V usage is TRBV9 and J usage is TRBJ2-1; 7 nucleotides line up with TRBD2. Germline loops: CDR1 SGDLS, CDR2 YYNGEE. The length of the CDR3 is 14 residues. V was pared by 0 bases and J by 6 bases, with 3 bases of the junction left unmatched. CDR3: CASSVGGGFNEQFF. As DNA, the CDR3 is TGTGCCAGCAGCGTAGGGGGGGGGTTCAATGAGCAGTTCTTC.

This clone was seen only once. This chain connects TRBV14 to TRBJ2-7; 8 bases map to TRBD2. Per the germline V gene, CDR1 is SGHDN and CDR2 is FVKESK. The V and J ends lost 0 bases and 5 bases, in that order; junction bases with no gene match: 9. The CDR3 has 16 residues. CDR3 in amino acids: CASSQDLGLGRNEQYF. For the CDR3, the DNA is TGTGCCAGCAGCCAAGATTTGGGACTAGGGCGCAACGAGCAGTACTTC. The variable domain in full, completed from reference TRBV14 and TRBJ2-7, reads EAGVTQFPSHSVIEKGQTVTLRCDPISGHDNLYWYRRVMGKEIKFLLHFVKESKQDESGMPNNRFLAERTGGTYSTLKVQPAELEDSGVYFCASSQDLGLGRNEQYFGPGTRLTVT.

The chain recombines TRBV27 with TRBJ2-1; 8 bases map to TRBD1. V was pared by 6 bases and J by 4 bases, with 11 bases of the junction left unmatched. Germline CDR1 is MNHEY and CDR2 is SMNVEV (reference sequence). The length of the CDR3 is 16 residues. The CDR3 DNA sequence: TGTGCCAGCAGCACCCTCGACAGGGGACAGTACAATGAGCAGTTCTTC. Translated, it gives CASSTLDRGQYNEQFF.

V gene TRBV27 combines with J gene TRBJ2-7; 7 bases line up with TRBD2. The trim removed 6 bases at V and 6 bases at J, leaving 5 bases unmatched. CDR1 is MNHEY and CDR2 is SMNVEV in the germline V gene (reference sequence). The CDR3 is 12 residues long. The CDR3 region has the DNA TGTGCCAGCAGAGGACCGGGGGGCGAGCAGTACTTC. This encodes CASRGPGGEQYF.

This clone occurred once. This chain uses TRBV5-1 with TRBJ1-3; D gene unclear. V was shortened by 4 bases and J by 4 bases, with 9 bases between the two germline ends. This CDR3 has 13 amino acids. Germline V gives CDR1 SGHRS, CDR2 YFSETQ. The CDR3 sequence: CASSQLFGNTIYF. In DNA form, the CDR3 reads TGCGCCAGCAGCCAATTGTTCGGAAACACCATATATTTT. The variable domain in full, completed from reference TRBV5-1 and TRBJ1-3, reads KAGVTQTPRYLIKTRGQQVTLSCSPISGHRSVSWYQQTPGQGLQFLFEYFSETQRNKGNFPGRFSGRQFSNSRSEMNVSTLELGDSALYLCASSQLFGNTIYFGEGSWLTVV.